These T cell receptor beta chains were read from a single sample in a study of shared clonotypes between healthy human individuals. TCRdb's table, derived via immunoSEQ multiplex PCR, lists solely in-frame clones and lacks some. This table holds roughly 2.2 million clones, approximately 90% found once. The sample comprised naive CD4+ T cells from PBMCs. Receptor source: a man aged 18 to 30 in good health. Some clones in this sample may be carry-over from other donors' samples. CDR3s include the opening cysteine and the closing phenylalanine or tryptophan. The D gene is left open where the match is weak. Only part of the rows carry a size: once, few, many, or a class if the clone is expanded.

>-|TRBJ2-5|TRBV7-2|-
CASSLAPGEGETQYF
TGTGCCAGCAGCTTAGCTCCGGGAGAAGGGGAGACCCAGTACTTC
>-|TRBJ2-3|TRBV11-3|-
CASSLGASTDTQYF
TGTGCCAGCAGCTTAGGCGCCAGCACAGATACGCAGTATTTT
>-|TRBJ1-4|TRBV4-2|-
CASSRLGTVNEKLFF
TGTGCCAGCAGCAGGCTCGGGACGGTTAATGAAAAACTGTTTTTT
>-|TRBJ1-3|TRBV18|-
CASEGSSGNTIYF
TGTGCCAGCGAGGGGAGCTCTGGAAACACCATATATTTT
>-|TRBJ1-3|TRBV18|-
CASSQSGGNTIYF
TGTGCCAGCTCACAATCCGGGGGAAACACCATATATTTT
>-|TRBJ2-1|TRBV7-7|-
CASSFRASSYNEQFF
TGTGCCAGCAGCTTCCGCGCGAGCTCCTACAATGAGCAGTTCTTC
>-|TRBJ2-7|TRBV27|-
CASSYKRTAGRYEQYF
TGTGCCAGCAGTTACAAACGGACGGCCGGTAGGTACGAGCAGTACTTC
>-|TRBJ2-5|TRBV5-1|TRBD2
CASSLEPSGRETQYF
TGCGCCAGCAGCTTGGAGCCTAGCGGGAGAGAGACCCAGTACTTC
>once|TRBJ1-1|TRBV9|-
CASSVQGRGTEAFF
TGTGCCAGCAGCGTGCAAGGGAGGGGAACTGAAGCTTTCTTT
>-|TRBJ1-5|TRBV6-5|-
CASSTRGLGNQPQHF
TGTGCCAGCAGCACCAGGGGATTAGGCAATCAGCCCCAGCATTTT
>-|TRBJ1-1|TRBV27|-
CASSQWRGRTEAFF
TGTGCCAGCAGCCAGTGGAGGGGCCGGACTGAAGCTTTCTTT
>-|TRBJ2-1|TRBV7-3|-
CASSLGPNNEQFF
TGTGCCAGCAGCTTAGGCCCAAACAATGAGCAGTTCTTC
>-|TRBJ1-1|TRBV7-2|-
CASSDRQNTEAFF
TGTGCCAGCAGCGATCGACAGAACACTGAAGCTTTCTTT
>-|TRBJ2-1|TRBV11-2|-
CASSRREPYNEQFF
TGTGCCAGCAGCCGCAGGGAACCCTACAATGAGCAGTTCTTC
>-|TRBJ2-2|TRBV7-8|-
CASSLSLAWFGELFF
TGTGCCAGCAGCTTATCCCTAGCGTGGTTCGGGGAGCTGTTTTTT
>-|TRBJ2-7|TRBV5-1|TRBD2
CASSLYTGTSGIEQYF
TGCGCCAGCAGCTTGTACACCGGGACTAGCGGGATCGAGCAGTACTTC
>-|TRBJ2-1|TRBV27|TRBD2
CASSFLETSGPYNEQFF
TGTGCCAGCAGTTTCTTAGAAACTAGCGGGCCTTACAATGAGCAGTTCTTC
>-|TRBJ1-5|TRBV6-5|-
CASSIRGEGQPQHF
TGTGCCAGCAGTATAAGGGGGGAAGGTCAGCCCCAGCATTTT
>once|TRBJ2-5|TRBV4-1|TRBD2
CASSRGLAGGETQYF
TGCGCCAGCAGCCGTGGACTAGCGGGAGGGGAGACCCAGTACTTC
>once|TRBJ2-1|TRBV7-2|TRBD2
CASILRAGGGEQFF
TGTGCCAGCATCCTAAGGGCGGGAGGAGGGGAGCAGTTCTTC
>once|TRBJ2-6|TRBV5-1|-
CASSLGDAGANVLTF
TGCGCCAGCAGCTTGGGAGATGCTGGGGCCAACGTCCTGACTTTC
>-|TRBJ2-5|TRBV7-2|-
CASTFGNRETQYF
TGTGCCAGCACGTTTGGGAACCGAGAGACCCAGTACTTC
>once|TRBJ2-7|TRBV6-1|-
CASSEDRSYEQYF
TGTGCCAGCAGCGAAGACAGGTCCTACGAGCAGTACTTC
>-|TRBJ2-3|TRBV28|-
CASSKAPLTDTQYF
TGTGCCAGCAGTAAAGCCCCCCTCACAGATACGCAGTATTTT
>-|TRBJ1-3|TRBV5-1|-
CASSLTSSGNTIYF
TGCGCCAGCAGCTTAACTTCCTCTGGAAACACCATATATTTT
>-|TRBJ2-5|TRBV28|-
CASNEREETQYF
TGTGCCAGCAACGAGCGGGAAGAGACCCAGTACTTC
>-|TRBJ2-5|TRBV4-1|TRBD2
CASSQGTGSGWRETQYF
TGCGCCAGCAGCCAAGGAACCGGTAGCGGGTGGCGAGAGACCCAGTACTTC
>-|TRBJ1-4|TRBV5-1|TRBD1
CASSPRQGADEKLFF
TGCGCCAGCAGCCCCCGACAGGGGGCAGATGAAAAACTGTTTTTT
>-|TRBJ1-5|TRBV28|-
CASRQGSQPQHF
TGTGCCAGCAGACAGGGCTCTCAGCCCCAGCATTTT
>-|TRBJ2-2|TRBV4-2|-
CASSQGVGGGELFF
TGTGCCAGCAGCCAAGGAGTGGGAGGCGGGGAGCTGTTTTTT
>-|TRBJ2-3|TRBV7-9|TRBD2
CASGLAGSADTQYF
TGTGCCAGCGGACTAGCGGGTTCGGCAGATACGCAGTATTTT
>-|TRBJ2-7|TRBV5-1|-
CASSLAAGLDYEQYF
TGCGCCAGCAGCTTGGCAGCAGGGCTAGACTACGAGCAGTACTTC
>-|TRBJ2-2|TRBV7-9|TRBD1
CASSLQQGATGELFF
TGTGCCAGCAGCTTACAACAGGGGGCAACCGGGGAGCTGTTTTTT
>-|TRBJ2-1|TRBV19|TRBD2
CASSKINSGRALEQFF
TGTGCCAGTAGTAAGATAAATAGCGGGAGGGCGTTGGAGCAGTTCTTC
>-|TRBJ2-5|TRBV19|-
CASSKMTQETQYF
TGTGCCAGTAGTAAGATGACCCAAGAGACCCAGTACTTC
>-|TRBJ2-4|TRBV5-1|-
CASSSGDIAKNIQYF
TGCGCCAGCAGCTCGGGGGACATAGCCAAAAACATTCAGTACTTC
>-|TRBJ2-3|TRBV28|TRBD2
CASSLRASGSFSTDTQYF
TGTGCCAGCAGTTTACGGGCTAGCGGGAGTTTTAGCACAGATACGCAGTATTTT
>-|TRBJ2-3|TRBV2|-
CASRRGQGRDTDTQYF
TGTGCCAGCAGGAGGGGCCAGGGGCGAGACACAGATACGCAGTATTTT
>-|TRBJ1-2|TRBV7-2|-
CASSFGQGSYGYTF
TGTGCCAGCAGCTTCGGGCAGGGGTCCTATGGCTACACCTTC
>-|TRBJ2-1|TRBV28|TRBD2
CASSPPWWRERRLDEQFF
TGTGCCAGCAGTCCCCCATGGTGGCGGGAGAGGCGGTTGGATGAGCAGTTCTTC
>-|TRBJ2-5|TRBV7-9|-
CASSPPSRGPGETQYF
TGTGCCAGCAGCCCACCATCCCGGGGACCTGGGGAGACCCAGTACTTC
>-|TRBJ2-6|TRBV28|-
CASRISGANVLTF
TGTGCCAGCAGGATCTCTGGGGCCAACGTCCTGACTTTC
>-|TRBJ2-1|TRBV5-1|TRBD1
CASSAPTGGHHNEQFF
TGCGCCAGCAGCGCCCCTACAGGGGGACATCACAATGAGCAGTTCTTC